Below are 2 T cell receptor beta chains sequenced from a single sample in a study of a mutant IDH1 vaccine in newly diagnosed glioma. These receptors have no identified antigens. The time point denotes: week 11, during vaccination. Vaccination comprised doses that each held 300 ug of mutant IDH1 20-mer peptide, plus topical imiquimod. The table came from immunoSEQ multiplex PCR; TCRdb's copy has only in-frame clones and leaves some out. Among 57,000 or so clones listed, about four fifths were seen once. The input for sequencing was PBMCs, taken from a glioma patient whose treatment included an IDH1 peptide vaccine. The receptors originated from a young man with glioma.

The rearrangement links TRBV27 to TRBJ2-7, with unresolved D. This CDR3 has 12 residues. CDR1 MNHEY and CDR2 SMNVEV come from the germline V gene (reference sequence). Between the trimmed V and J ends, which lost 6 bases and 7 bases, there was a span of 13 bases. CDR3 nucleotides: TGTGCCAGCAGCAGGTCGGGTCGTGAGCAGTACTTC. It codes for CASSRSGREQYF.

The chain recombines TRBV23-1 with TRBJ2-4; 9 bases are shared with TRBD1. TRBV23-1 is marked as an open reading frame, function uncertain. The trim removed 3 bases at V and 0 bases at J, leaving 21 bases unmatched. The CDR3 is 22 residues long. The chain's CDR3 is CASSHSNEDRGYVDRAKNIQYF. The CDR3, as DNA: TGCGCCAGCAGTCACTCGAATGAAGACAGGGGGTACGTGGACCGAGCCAAAAACATTCAGTACTTC.